Reported below is one TCR beta chain. Its antigen remains unidentified. The source of the sample is a study of glioma-infiltrating T cells. Broader study findings: CDR3 overlap between tissue and blood was very small.

TCR alpha and beta CDR3 regions were amplified from RNA using iRepertoire nested multiplex PCR. TCRdb processed the multiplex PCR reads anew with MiXCR; each CDR3 protein has one entry. The sample holds more than 300,000 distinct CDR3 sequences, 41% seen once. Germline values: CDR1 SGHTA, CDR2 FQGNSA. The CDR3 runs to 14 residues. V lost 8 bases, J lost 1 base, and 12 bases lay in between. The chain carries TRBV7-2 and TRBJ2-1, with D possibly TRBD1 on 6 matching bases. This receptor was identified in a human donor with low-grade glioma or glioblastoma, undergoing nonglioma brain surgery, or in good health (not recorded which). The sample consisted of glioma tissue, nonneoplastic brain tissue, or PBMCs (not recorded which). DNA of the CDR3: TGTGCCAGCGGACAGCTACTGTCCTACAATGAGCAGTTCTTC. Protein: CASGQLLSYNEQFF.